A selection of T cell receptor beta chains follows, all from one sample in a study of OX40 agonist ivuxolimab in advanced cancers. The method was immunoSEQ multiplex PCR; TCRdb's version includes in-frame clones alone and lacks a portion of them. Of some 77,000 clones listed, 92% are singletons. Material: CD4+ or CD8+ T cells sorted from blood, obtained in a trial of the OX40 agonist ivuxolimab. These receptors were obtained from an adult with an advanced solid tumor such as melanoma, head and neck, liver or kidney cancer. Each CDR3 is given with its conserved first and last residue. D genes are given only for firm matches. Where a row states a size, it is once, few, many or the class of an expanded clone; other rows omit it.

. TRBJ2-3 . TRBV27 TGTGCCAGCAGTTTACTGCTCCCCTTAGCCGGCACAGATACGCAGTATTTT CASSLLLPLAGTDTQYF
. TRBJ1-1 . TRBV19 TGTGCCAGTAGTATGGGGCTAGGGACTGAAGCTTTCTTT CASSMGLGTEAFF
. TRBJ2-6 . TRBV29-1 TGCAGCGATTACAGGATTGGGGCCAACGTCCTGACTTTC CSDYRIGANVLTF
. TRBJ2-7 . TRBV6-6 TGTGCCAGCAGTTACCCGGTACGAGGGCCCGGCTACGAGCAGTACTTC CASSYPVRGPGYEQYF
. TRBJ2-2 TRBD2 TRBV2 TGTGCCAGCAGTGCCCACGGGGGGTCTGGGGAGCTGTTTTTT CASSAHGGSGELFF
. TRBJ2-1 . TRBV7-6 TGTGCCAGCAGCTTAGAAGGGGGGCCCTACAATGAGCAGTTCTTC CASSLEGGPYNEQFF
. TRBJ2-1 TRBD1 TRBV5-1 TGCGCCAGCAGCTCCTCCGGGACAGGGGGCCCAAATGAGCAGTTCTTC CASSSSGTGGPNEQFF
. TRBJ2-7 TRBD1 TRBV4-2 TGTGCCAGCACGCCGGGACAGAGCTACGAGCAGTACTTC CASTPGQSYEQYF
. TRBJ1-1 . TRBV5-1 TGCGCCAGCACCGTATCCGGATCTGAAGCTTTCTTT CASTVSGSEAFF
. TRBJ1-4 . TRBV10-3 TGTGCCATCAGTGAGAGTGTTGAAAAACTGTTTTTT CAISESVEKLFF
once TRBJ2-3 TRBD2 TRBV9 TGTGCCAGCAGCCCAGCGGGGGGGGGCACAGATACGCAGTATTTT CASSPAGGGTDTQYF
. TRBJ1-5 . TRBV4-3 TGCGCCAGCAGCCAAGATCGGGGGTATAGCAATCAGCCCCAGCATTTT CASSQDRGYSNQPQHF
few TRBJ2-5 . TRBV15 TGTGCCACCAGCAGCCTGATGGGAGAGACCCAGTACTTC CATSSLMGETQYF
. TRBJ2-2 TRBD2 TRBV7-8 TGTGCCATAGAGGCGGGGGGGCTGAACACCGGGGAGCTGTTTTTT CAIEAGGLNTGELFF
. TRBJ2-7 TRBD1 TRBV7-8 TGTGCCAGCAGCCCAGGACAGGGCTTCTCCTACGAGCAGTACTTC CASSPGQGFSYEQYF
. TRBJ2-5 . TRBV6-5 TGTGCCAGCAATACAGCGGTCCAAGAGACCCAGTACTTC CASNTAVQETQYF
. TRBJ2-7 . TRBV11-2 TGTGCCAGCAGCTTAGCCTACGAGCAGTACTTC CASSLAYEQYF
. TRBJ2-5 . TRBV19 TGTGCCAGTAGTATAGTTACCAGTAAAGAGACCCAGTACTTC CASSIVTSKETQYF
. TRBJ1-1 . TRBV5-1 TGCGCCAGCAGCTTCCTTACACCGTCAGTAGTGTTCTTT CASSFLTPSVVFF
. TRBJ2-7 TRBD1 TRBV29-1 TGCAGCGTTGAAGACCGGACAGGGCCATACGAGCAGTACTTC CSVEDRTGPYEQYF
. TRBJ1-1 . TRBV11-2 TGTGCCAGCAGCTCTGTTTTTAAGGGAGAAAATGAAGCTTTCTTT CASSSVFKGENEAFF
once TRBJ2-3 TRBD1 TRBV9 TGTGCCAGCAGCGTCTACGGGACAGGGGGCCCAGATACGCAGTATTTT CASSVYGTGGPDTQYF
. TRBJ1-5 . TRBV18 TGTGCCAGCTCACCCTGGCCGTTCGATAGCAATCAGCCCCAGCATTTT CASSPWPFDSNQPQHF
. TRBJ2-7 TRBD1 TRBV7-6 TGTGCCAGCAGCTCAGCGATAATCAACCGGGACAGGGGCTACGAGCAGTACTTC CASSSAIINRDRGYEQYF
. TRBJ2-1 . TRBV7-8 TGTGCCAGCAGCGCAGGGGGGAGCTCCTACAATGAGCAGTTCTTC CASSAGGSSYNEQFF
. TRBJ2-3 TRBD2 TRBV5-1 TGCGCCAGCAGCTCCCGGGTAGCGGGGGGGCCGGGCACAGATACGCAGTATTTT CASSSRVAGGPGTDTQYF
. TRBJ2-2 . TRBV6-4 TGTGCCAGCAGGCGTGGAGGGGACACCGGGGAGCTGTTTTTT CASRRGGDTGELFF